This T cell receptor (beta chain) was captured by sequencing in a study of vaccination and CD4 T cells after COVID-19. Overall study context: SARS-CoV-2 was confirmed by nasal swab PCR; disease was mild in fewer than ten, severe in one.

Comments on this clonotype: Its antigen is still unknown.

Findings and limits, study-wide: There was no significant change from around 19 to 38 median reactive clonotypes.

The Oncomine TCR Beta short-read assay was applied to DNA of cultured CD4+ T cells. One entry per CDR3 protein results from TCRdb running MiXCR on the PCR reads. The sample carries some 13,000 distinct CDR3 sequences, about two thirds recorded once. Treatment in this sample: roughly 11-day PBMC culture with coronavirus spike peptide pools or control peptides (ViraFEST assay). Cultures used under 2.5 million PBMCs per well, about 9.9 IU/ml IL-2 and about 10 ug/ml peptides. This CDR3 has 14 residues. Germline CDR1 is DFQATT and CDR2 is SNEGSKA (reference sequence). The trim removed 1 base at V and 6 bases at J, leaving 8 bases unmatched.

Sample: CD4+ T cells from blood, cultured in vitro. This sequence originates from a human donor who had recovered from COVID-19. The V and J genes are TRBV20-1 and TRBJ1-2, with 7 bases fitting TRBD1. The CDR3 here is CSARVVRGADGYTF. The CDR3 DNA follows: TGCAGTGCTAGAGTTGTCAGGGGGGCGGATGGCTACACCTTC.